This T cell receptor beta chain was found in a study of cytotoxic CD8 clonotypes in ibrutinib-treated CLL. Sequencing was performed with immunoSEQ multiplex PCR; in TCRdb, only in-frame clones are kept and a portion is missing. The data show 100,000 or so clones, 58% seen once. General study findings and limits: Clonality climbed at ibrutinib response, then dropped toward baseline at progression.

Remarks on this clone: Antigen unknown.

The authors obtained about 1.9 micrograms of genomic DNA from cryopreserved PBMCs for TCR beta libraries. V lost 2 bases and J 6 bases, leaving 13 bases between the germline ends. Germline CDR1 and CDR2: SGHTA and FQGTGA. The CDR3 runs to 14 residues. This clonotype was obtained from a human donor with chronic lymphocytic leukemia. Sequencing used PBMCs, obtained after 24 months of ibrutinib treatment. The V call is TRBV7-3, the J call TRBJ1-1; unclear D gene. CDR3 sequence: CASSLGPGAAEAFF. The CDR3 bases are TGTGCCAGCAGCTTAGGACCCGGAGCGGCTGAAGCTTTCTTT.